This is a list of T cell receptor beta chains from one sample in a study of regulatory T cells in long-lasting Graves disease. TCRdb fed the multiplex PCR reads into MiXCR, producing one record per CDR3 protein. This sample has approximately 270,000 distinct CDR3 sequences, with around 18% found just once. A further study also used this sample, focusing on T cells in Graves' hyperthyroidism and ophthalmopathy.

The starting material was peripheral blood mononuclear cells (PBMCs), obtained at new diagnosis, from a patient treated with antithyroid drugs. All receptors come from a woman aged 25 to 39 with Graves disease. CDR3s leave out the opening cysteine and the closing phenylalanine or tryptophan. A row's size may be missing; if present it is once, few, many or a size class.

size	V	CDR3
.	TRBV7-6	ASSQTGGPYEQY
many	TRBV12-5	ASGLDRGLRGYT
many	TRBV9	ASSERKRAGGPGNTIY
.	TRBV20-1	SAQGGLAGGYEQY
many	TRBV7-2	ASSLASGTYNEQF
.	TRBV20-1	SARSGGAGGDTQY
many	TRBV5-1	ASSPRPTGRVDTQY
many	TRBV11-3	ASSLERGTGELF
many	TRBV20-1	SALRDPLYNEQF
many	TRBV2	ASSEVARTLTSSGNTIY
many	TRBV7-2	ASSLTSGGIEQF
few	TRBV6-5	ASSFRAVANEKLF
.	TRBV7-9	ASSLPRATTATDTQY
few	TRBV5-4	ASSTTPQETQY
many	TRBV6-2/TRBV6-3	ASRGSGGPRSGNEQF
many	TRBV20-1	SAGALSGGDTDTQY
.	TRBV19	ASSLGTGRGEELF
many	TRBV18	ASSRTGNQPQH
many	TRBV20-1	SASDRHQETQY
few	TRBV20-1	SARPLASGALNTGELF
many	TRBV6-1	ASSTTASGGRDTQY
many	TRBV7-9	ASSLVGPRYYGYT
many	TRBV29-1	SVEGSGGPTDTQY
many	TRBV2	ASSDGPSSYEQY
.	TRBV10-2	ASSDADVPYNEQF
many	TRBV5-1	ASSVYLQGSEAF
many	TRBV3-1	ASSPRAAMNTEAF
.	TRBV5-1	ASSLGRRETQY
.	TRBV6-1	ASSLLETNTGELF
.	TRBV19	ASRRADTYEQY
many	TRBV6-1	ASSRRTSGANTGELF
many	TRBV6-1	ASARGGASGRETQY
.	TRBV11-2	ASRKRTSGELF
many	TRBV2	ASRPPTRISGANVLT
many	TRBV27	ASSRITTGINTEAF
many	TRBV11-1	ASSLATGAGYEQF
once	TRBV11-2	ASSQQGSDEQY
many	TRBV6-1	ASLGSGNTIY
.	TRBV7-8	ASSLEAGVSYEQY
many	TRBV4-2	ASSQHSGGSSYNEQF
.	TRBV5-1	ASSLESGQSQNTEAF
many	TRBV6-1	ASSEEGGGRREKLF
many	TRBV3-1	ASSQVGLVGDTQY
few	TRBV29-1	SVEGEQGNNYGYT
.	TRBV19	ASSNRDTRGKLF
.	TRBV19	ASAEGADTQY
many	TRBV20-1	SASRDHNEQF
many	TRBV2	ASSEARKASGANVLT
many	TRBV5-1	ASSLEGGRRSPLH
.	TRBV29-1	SVDRGDGETQY
few	TRBV7-2	ASSTPPINPDNEQF
many	TRBV6-2/TRBV6-3	ASSYSRVGNTEAF
many	TRBV7-3	ASSASGARAETQY
.	TRBV6-1	ASSEFAQNTEAF
many	TRBV20-1	SAILAGGSYNEQF